This is a list of T cell receptor beta chains from one sample in a study of T cells in Graves' hyperthyroidism and ophthalmopathy. MiXCR was run by TCRdb on the multiplex PCR reads, yielding one entry per CDR3 protein. The sample records hundreds of thousands of distinct CDR3 sequences, just over 45% being singletons. The sample consisted of peripheral blood or thyroid tissue (not recorded which). The origin of the receptors is a woman aged 18-35 years with Graves' hyperthyroidism. Each CDR3 is given with its conserved first and last residue. The D gene is left open where the match is weak. Clone size is not always given. Where it is, it says once, few, many or a class for expanded clones.

d_gene: TRBD1; v_gene: TRBV7-9; abundance: few; j_gene: TRBJ1-2; len: 15; CDR3nt: TGTGCCAGCAGCTTGTCAGGGGGAACTAACTATGGCTACACCTTC; CDR3aa: CASSLSGGTNYGYTF
d_gene: TRBD1; v_gene: TRBV10-1; abundance: NA; j_gene: TRBJ2-2; len: 15; CDR3nt: TGCGCCCGCAGGGGAGGACAGGGGAGCACCGGGGAGCTGTTTTTT; CDR3aa: CARRGGQGSTGELFF
d_gene: TRBD2; v_gene: TRBV10-3; abundance: NA; j_gene: TRBJ2-7; len: 13; CDR3nt: TGTGCCATCAGTGAGGCGGGGGGCGCCGAGCAGTACTTC; CDR3aa: CAISEAGGAEQYF
d_gene: NA; v_gene: TRBV10-1; abundance: NA; j_gene: TRBJ1-2; len: 9; CDR3nt: TGCGCCAGCAGTGAGTCGACGACCTTC; CDR3aa: CASSESTTF
d_gene: NA; v_gene: TRBV4-2; abundance: few; j_gene: TRBJ2-7; len: 14; CDR3nt: TGTGCCAGCAGCCAGGATTTTGGTGCCTACGAGCAGTACTTC; CDR3aa: CASSQDFGAYEQYF
d_gene: TRBD1; v_gene: TRBV7-3; abundance: NA; j_gene: TRBJ1-2; len: 18; CDR3nt: TGTGCCAGCAGCTTAAGGTCGGACAGGGGGCTGGCTAACTATGGCTACACCTTC; CDR3aa: CASSLRSDRGLANYGYTF
d_gene: TRBD1; v_gene: TRBV7-9; abundance: NA; j_gene: TRBJ2-7; len: 15; CDR3nt: TGTGCCAGCAGCCCCGGGACAGGGAGTGGCAACGAGCAGTACTTC; CDR3aa: CASSPGTGSGNEQYF
d_gene: TRBD1; v_gene: TRBV20-1; abundance: NA; j_gene: TRBJ1-2; len: 14; CDR3nt: TGCAGTGCTAGAGATCCCCCGACAGGGTGGGGGCGGACCTTC; CDR3aa: CSARDPPTGWGRTF
d_gene: NA; v_gene: TRBV19; abundance: NA; j_gene: TRBJ2-7; len: 14; CDR3nt: TGTGCCAGTAGTATAGAAAGTCACTCCTACGAGCAGTACTTC; CDR3aa: CASSIESHSYEQYF
d_gene: NA; v_gene: TRBV2; abundance: NA; j_gene: TRBJ2-7; len: 15; CDR3nt: TGTGCCAGCAAGGGTATGGGCGTTGGGACCTACGAGCAGTACTTC; CDR3aa: CASKGMGVGTYEQYF
d_gene: TRBD2; v_gene: TRBV2; abundance: NA; j_gene: TRBJ2-5; len: 15; CDR3nt: TGTGCCAGCAGCTTGGGACTAGCTTTAAAAGAGACCCAGTACTTC; CDR3aa: CASSLGLALKETQYF
d_gene: NA; v_gene: TRBV15; abundance: many; j_gene: TRBJ1-5; len: 12; CDR3nt: TGTGCCACCAGCAGGATCAATCAGCCCCAGCATTTT; CDR3aa: CATSRINQPQHF
d_gene: NA; v_gene: TRBV7-9; abundance: NA; j_gene: TRBJ1-1; len: 15; CDR3nt: TGTGCCAGCAGCTTATGGTTTGGTCGTGGCACTGAAGCTTTCTTT; CDR3aa: CASSLWFGRGTEAFF
d_gene: TRBD2; v_gene: TRBV2; abundance: few; j_gene: TRBJ2-5; len: 16; CDR3nt: TGTGCCAGCAGACACGGGACTAGCGGGAGGAGCGGGACCCAGTACTTC; CDR3aa: CASRHGTSGRSGTQYF
d_gene: TRBD2; v_gene: TRBV10-3; abundance: few; j_gene: TRBJ2-7; len: 15; CDR3nt: TGTGCCATCAGTGAAGACGGACTAGCGGGAGTCGAGCAGTACTTC; CDR3aa: CAISEDGLAGVEQYF
d_gene: TRBD1; v_gene: TRBV24-1; abundance: many; j_gene: TRBJ2-7; len: 13; CDR3nt: TGTGCCACCGGGGGACAGGGCACCCACGAGCAGTACTTC; CDR3aa: CATGGQGTHEQYF
d_gene: NA; v_gene: TRBV10-3; abundance: many; j_gene: TRBJ2-5; len: 14; CDR3nt: TGTGCCATCAGTCACCAGAAATCTGCGGAGGCCCAGTACTTC; CDR3aa: CAISHQKSAEAQYF
d_gene: TRBD1; v_gene: TRBV29-1; abundance: NA; j_gene: TRBJ2-6; len: 15; CDR3nt: TGCAGCCTCGGGACAGGGCACTCTGGGGCCAACGTCCTGACTTTC; CDR3aa: CSLGTGHSGANVLTF
d_gene: NA; v_gene: TRBV7-2; abundance: few; j_gene: TRBJ1-6; len: 16; CDR3nt: TGTGCCAGCAGCCCATCTGAGGGGACAAGCAATTCACCCCTCCACTTT; CDR3aa: CASSPSEGTSNSPLHF
d_gene: NA; v_gene: TRBV7-9; abundance: many; j_gene: TRBJ1-5; len: 15; CDR3nt: TGTGCCAGCAGTCACGCGGGGGGGGGCGATCAGCCCCAGCATTTT; CDR3aa: CASSHAGGGDQPQHF
d_gene: NA; v_gene: TRBV6-6; abundance: NA; j_gene: TRBJ1-2; len: 11; CDR3nt: TGTGCCAGCAGCCGTAACACCGACTACACCTTC; CDR3aa: CASSRNTDYTF
d_gene: TRBD2; v_gene: TRBV5-6; abundance: few; j_gene: TRBJ2-7; len: 17; CDR3nt: TGTGCCAGCAGACACTCCCTAAGGACTAGCGACACTGGAGAGCAGTACTTC; CDR3aa: CASRHSLRTSDTGEQYF
d_gene: NA; v_gene: TRBV7-2; abundance: few; j_gene: TRBJ2-7; len: 12; CDR3nt: TGTGCCAGCAGTTACGGACCGGACGAGCAGTACTTC; CDR3aa: CASSYGPDEQYF
d_gene: TRBD1; v_gene: TRBV7-2; abundance: NA; j_gene: TRBJ2-5; len: 16; CDR3nt: TGTGCCAGCAGCGAGCCGGGATGGACAGGGTGGGAGACCCAGTACTTC; CDR3aa: CASSEPGWTGWETQYF
d_gene: NA; v_gene: TRBV5-6; abundance: NA; j_gene: TRBJ2-7; len: 12; CDR3nt: TGTGCCAAAAGATGGGACCAGTACGAGCAGTACTTC; CDR3aa: CAKRWDQYEQYF
d_gene: TRBD2; v_gene: TRBV2; abundance: NA; j_gene: TRBJ2-5; len: 14; CDR3nt: TGTGCCAGCAGGCTACTAGCGACGGGACAGACCCAGTACTTC; CDR3aa: CASRLLATGQTQYF
d_gene: TRBD1; v_gene: TRBV9; abundance: few; j_gene: TRBJ1-1; len: 14; CDR3nt: TGTGCCAGCAGCGCCGGACAGGGGGGAACTGAAGCTTTCTTT; CDR3aa: CASSAGQGGTEAFF
d_gene: NA; v_gene: TRBV20-1; abundance: few; j_gene: TRBJ1-1; len: 13; CDR3nt: TGCAGTGCTAGGGAACAGATGAACACTGAAGCTTTCTTT; CDR3aa: CSAREQMNTEAFF
d_gene: TRBD2; v_gene: TRBV7-2; abundance: NA; j_gene: TRBJ2-5; len: 12; CDR3nt: TGTGCCAGCAGCTTAGCGAGCGGGGTTCTGTACTTC; CDR3aa: CASSLASGVLYF
d_gene: TRBD1; v_gene: TRBV7-6; abundance: few; j_gene: TRBJ2-7; len: 16; CDR3nt: TGTGCCAGCAGCTTAAATCGGAGGACAGGGACCTACGAGCAGTACTTC; CDR3aa: CASSLNRRTGTYEQYF
d_gene: NA; v_gene: TRBV7-3; abundance: NA; j_gene: TRBJ1-2; len: 12; CDR3nt: TGTGCCAGCAGCCAAGAAGGCCGGGGCTACACCTTC; CDR3aa: CASSQEGRGYTF
d_gene: TRBD2; v_gene: TRBV2; abundance: NA; j_gene: TRBJ2-7; len: 13; CDR3nt: TGTGCCAGCTCAGGGCGGGAGGACTACGAGCAGTACTTC; CDR3aa: CASSGREDYEQYF
d_gene: TRBD1; v_gene: TRBV24-1; abundance: few; j_gene: TRBJ1-2; len: 14; CDR3nt: TGTGCCAGCAGCTATCGACAGGGGAGGACTGGCTACACCTTC; CDR3aa: CASSYRQGRTGYTF
d_gene: NA; v_gene: TRBV12-3/TRBV12-4; abundance: once; j_gene: TRBJ1-6; len: 13; CDR3nt: TGTGCCAGCAGTTTAGCCCTATATCCCCCCCTCCACTTT; CDR3aa: CASSLALYPPLHF
d_gene: TRBD1; v_gene: TRBV24-1; abundance: NA; j_gene: TRBJ1-6; len: 13; CDR3nt: TGTGCCACCAAGGACAGGGGTTATTCACCCCTCCACTTT; CDR3aa: CATKDRGYSPLHF
d_gene: TRBD1; v_gene: TRBV20-1; abundance: many; j_gene: TRBJ1-1; len: 14; CDR3nt: TGCAGTGCTCCAAGGGGGCAATTGAACACTGAAGCTTTCTTT; CDR3aa: CSAPRGQLNTEAFF
d_gene: NA; v_gene: TRBV10-3; abundance: few; j_gene: TRBJ1-1; len: 14; CDR3nt: TGTGCCAGCAGTAGGGACACGATCAACACTGAAGCTTTCTTT; CDR3aa: CASSRDTINTEAFF
d_gene: NA; v_gene: TRBV15; abundance: NA; j_gene: TRBJ2-7; len: 13; CDR3nt: TGTGCCACCAGCAGAGATCGGCCCTACGAGCAGTACTTC; CDR3aa: CATSRDRPYEQYF
d_gene: TRBD1; v_gene: TRBV7-9; abundance: few; j_gene: TRBJ2-5; len: 15; CDR3nt: TGTGCCAGCAGCCTAACGACAGGGTTGAGGGAGACCCAGTACTTC; CDR3aa: CASSLTTGLRETQYF
d_gene: NA; v_gene: TRBV2; abundance: NA; j_gene: TRBJ1-6; len: 17; CDR3nt: TGTGCCAGCAGTGAATGGGGGGCGATGAGTTATAATTCACCCCTCCACTTT; CDR3aa: CASSEWGAMSYNSPLHF
d_gene: NA; v_gene: TRBV5-4; abundance: few; j_gene: TRBJ1-2; len: 16; CDR3nt: TGTGCCAGCAGCCCCACGACAGTACGTCCTAACTATGGCTACACCTTC; CDR3aa: CASSPTTVRPNYGYTF
d_gene: NA; v_gene: TRBV5-1; abundance: few; j_gene: TRBJ1-5; len: 18; CDR3nt: TGCGCCAGCAGCTTGGGCCCCACCGACAGAACGAGCAATCAGCCCCAGCATTTT; CDR3aa: CASSLGPTDRTSNQPQHF
d_gene: NA; v_gene: TRBV14; abundance: NA; j_gene: TRBJ1-5; len: 14; CDR3nt: TGTGCCAGCAGGAGGTCGGGCGATGGTGGTACCCAGCATTTT; CDR3aa: CASRRSGDGGTQHF
d_gene: TRBD1; v_gene: TRBV25-1; abundance: NA; j_gene: TRBJ1-4; len: 17; CDR3nt: TGTGCCAGCAGTGAAACGAGACAGGGGGGAACTAATGAAAAACTGTTTTTT; CDR3aa: CASSETRQGGTNEKLFF
d_gene: NA; v_gene: TRBV7-2; abundance: few; j_gene: TRBJ1-3; len: 16; CDR3nt: TGTGCCAGCAGCTTGGGCCCGGGTAAACTCTGGAACACCATATATTTT; CDR3aa: CASSLGPGKLWNTIYF
d_gene: NA; v_gene: TRBV20-1; abundance: NA; j_gene: TRBJ2-3; len: 15; CDR3nt: TGCAGTGCTAGTAACCCGAGTACCGGCACAGATACGCAGTATTTT; CDR3aa: CSASNPSTGTDTQYF
d_gene: NA; v_gene: TRBV7-3; abundance: NA; j_gene: TRBJ2-1; len: 13; CDR3nt: TGTGCCAGCAGCTTTGGGGCGTACAATGAGCAGTTCTTC; CDR3aa: CASSFGAYNEQFF
d_gene: NA; v_gene: TRBV2; abundance: NA; j_gene: TRBJ2-7; len: 14; CDR3nt: TGTGCCAGCAGTGGCAGTAGCTCTGGAAACGAGCAGTACTTC; CDR3aa: CASSGSSSGNEQYF
d_gene: TRBD1; v_gene: TRBV20-1; abundance: NA; j_gene: TRBJ2-1; len: 11; CDR3nt: TGCAGTGCTGGACAGGGCAGGGAGCAGTTCTTC; CDR3aa: CSAGQGREQFF
d_gene: NA; v_gene: TRBV2; abundance: NA; j_gene: TRBJ2-5; len: 13; CDR3nt: TGTGCCAGCAGGTCTTTGGGAGAAGAGACCCAGTACTTC; CDR3aa: CASRSLGEETQYF
d_gene: TRBD1; v_gene: TRBV29-1; abundance: NA; j_gene: TRBJ1-1; len: 14; CDR3nt: TGCAGCGTTGGGCGTTGGGACAGGGTGGGTGAAGCTTTCTTT; CDR3aa: CSVGRWDRVGEAFF
d_gene: NA; v_gene: TRBV2; abundance: NA; j_gene: TRBJ1-2; len: 16; CDR3nt: TGTGCCAGCAGTCCCTGGGACATTCCCCAACTTGGTGGCTACACCTTC; CDR3aa: CASSPWDIPQLGGYTF
d_gene: NA; v_gene: TRBV5-1; abundance: few; j_gene: TRBJ2-2; len: 16; CDR3nt: TGCGCCAGCAGAGCGGCAGGGGGGATCGTACCGTACGAGCTGTTTTTT; CDR3aa: CASRAAGGIVPYELFF